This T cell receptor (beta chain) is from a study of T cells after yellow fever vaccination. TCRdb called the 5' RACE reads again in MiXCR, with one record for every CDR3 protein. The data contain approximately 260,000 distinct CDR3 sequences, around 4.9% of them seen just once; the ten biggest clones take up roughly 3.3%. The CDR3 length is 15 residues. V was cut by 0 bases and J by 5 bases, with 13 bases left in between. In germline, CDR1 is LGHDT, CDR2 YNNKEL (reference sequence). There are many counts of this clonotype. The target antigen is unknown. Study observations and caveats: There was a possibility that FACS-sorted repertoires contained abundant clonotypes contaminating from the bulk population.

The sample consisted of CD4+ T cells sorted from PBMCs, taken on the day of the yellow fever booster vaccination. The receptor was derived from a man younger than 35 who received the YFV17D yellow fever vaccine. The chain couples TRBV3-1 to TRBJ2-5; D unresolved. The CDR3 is CASSQDFVMGETQYF. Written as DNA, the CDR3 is TGTGCCAGCAGCCAAGATTTCGTTATGGGGGAGACCCAGTACTTC.